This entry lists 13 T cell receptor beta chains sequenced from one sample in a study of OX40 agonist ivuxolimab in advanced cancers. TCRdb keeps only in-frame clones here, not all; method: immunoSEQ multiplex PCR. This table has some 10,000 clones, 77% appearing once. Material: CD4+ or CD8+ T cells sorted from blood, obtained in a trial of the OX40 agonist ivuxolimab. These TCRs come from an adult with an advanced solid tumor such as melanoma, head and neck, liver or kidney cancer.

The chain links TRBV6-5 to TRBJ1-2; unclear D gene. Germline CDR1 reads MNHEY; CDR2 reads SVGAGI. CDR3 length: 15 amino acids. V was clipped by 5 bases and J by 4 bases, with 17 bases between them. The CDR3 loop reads CASSRSVSHSYGYTF. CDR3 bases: TGTGCCAGCAGTCGCTCGGTGTCTCATTCCTATGGCTACACCTTC.

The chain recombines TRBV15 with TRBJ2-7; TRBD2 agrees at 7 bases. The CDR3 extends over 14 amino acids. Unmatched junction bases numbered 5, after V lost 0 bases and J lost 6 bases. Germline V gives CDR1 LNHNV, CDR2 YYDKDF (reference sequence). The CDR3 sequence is CATSRDSGSGEQYF. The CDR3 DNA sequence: TGTGCCACCAGCAGAGATAGCGGGTCGGGCGAGCAGTACTTC.

CDR3 loop: CASSPGTANEKLFF. CDR3 bases: TGTGCCAGCAGCCCGGGGACAGCTAATGAAAAACTGTTTTTT. This sequence joins TRBV5-6 and TRBJ1-4; 7 nucleotides line up with TRBD1. V shed 4 bases and J 3 bases; nucleotides not matched to a gene: 3. The length of the CDR3 is 14 residues. In germline, CDR1 is SGHDT, CDR2 YYEEEE.

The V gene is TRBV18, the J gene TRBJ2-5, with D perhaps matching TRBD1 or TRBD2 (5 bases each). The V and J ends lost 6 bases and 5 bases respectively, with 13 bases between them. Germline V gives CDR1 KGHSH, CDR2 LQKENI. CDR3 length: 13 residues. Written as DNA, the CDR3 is TGTGCCAGCTCGTCGGGGCCTTTGGAGACCCAGTACTTC. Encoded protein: CASSSGPLETQYF. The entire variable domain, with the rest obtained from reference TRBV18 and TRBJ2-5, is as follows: NAGVMQNPRHLVRRRGQEARLRCSPMKGHSHVYWYRQLPEEGLKFMVYLQKENIIDESGMPKERFSAEFPKEGPSILRIQQVVRGDSAAYFCASSSGPLETQYFGPGTRLLVL.

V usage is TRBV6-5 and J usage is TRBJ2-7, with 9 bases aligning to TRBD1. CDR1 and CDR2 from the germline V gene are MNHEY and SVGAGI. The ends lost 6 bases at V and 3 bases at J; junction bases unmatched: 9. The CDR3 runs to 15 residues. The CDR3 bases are TGTGCCAGCAGACTGGGAGGGACAGGGAACTACGAGCAGTACTTC. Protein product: CASRLGGTGNYEQYF.

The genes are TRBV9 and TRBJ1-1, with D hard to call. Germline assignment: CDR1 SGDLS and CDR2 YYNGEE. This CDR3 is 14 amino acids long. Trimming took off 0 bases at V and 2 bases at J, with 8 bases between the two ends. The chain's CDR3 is CASSVGGDNTEAFF. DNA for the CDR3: TGTGCCAGCAGCGTAGGTGGGGATAACACTGAAGCTTTCTTT.

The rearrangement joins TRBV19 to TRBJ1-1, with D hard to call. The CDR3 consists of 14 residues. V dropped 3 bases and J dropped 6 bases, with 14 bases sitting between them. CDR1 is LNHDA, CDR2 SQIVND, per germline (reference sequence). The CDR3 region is CASSMGPIGAEAFF. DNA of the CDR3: TGTGCCAGTAGTATGGGCCCCATCGGGGCTGAAGCTTTCTTT.

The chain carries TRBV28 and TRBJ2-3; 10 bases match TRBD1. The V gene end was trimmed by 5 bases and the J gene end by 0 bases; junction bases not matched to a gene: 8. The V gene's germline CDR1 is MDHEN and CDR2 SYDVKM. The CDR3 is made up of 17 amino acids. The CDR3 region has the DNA TGTGCCAGCAGTCACCCCGGGACAGGGGAAAGCACAGATACGCAGTATTTT. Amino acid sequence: CASSHPGTGESTDTQYF.

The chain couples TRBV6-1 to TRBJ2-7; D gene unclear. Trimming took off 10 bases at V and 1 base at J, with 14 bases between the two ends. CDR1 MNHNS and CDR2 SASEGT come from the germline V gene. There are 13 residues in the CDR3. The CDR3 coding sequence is TGTGCCACCGCACCCCAACTTTCCTACGAGCAGTACTTC. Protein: CATAPQLSYEQYF.

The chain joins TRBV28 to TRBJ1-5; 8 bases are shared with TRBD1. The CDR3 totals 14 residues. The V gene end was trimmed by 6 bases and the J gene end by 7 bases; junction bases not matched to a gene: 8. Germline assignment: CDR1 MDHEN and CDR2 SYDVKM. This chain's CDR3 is CASRTGGIGQPQHF. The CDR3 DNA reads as TGTGCCAGCAGAACAGGGGGGATCGGACAGCCCCAGCATTTT.

This CDR3 is CASSYIDGQGVADTF. CDR3 sequence (DNA): TGTGCCAGCAGTTACATAGACGGACAGGGTGTGGCCGATACCTTC. The chain carries TRBV28 and TRBJ1-2; 8 positions match TRBD1. CDR1 is MDHEN and CDR2 is SYDVKM in the germline V gene. The CDR3 loop spans 15 amino acids. V dropped 4 bases and J dropped 14; count of bases not matched to a gene: 18.

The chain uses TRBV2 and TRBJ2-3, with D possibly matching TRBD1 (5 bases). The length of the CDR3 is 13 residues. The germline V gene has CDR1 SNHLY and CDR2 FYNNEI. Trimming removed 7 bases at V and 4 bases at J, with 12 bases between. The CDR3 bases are TGTGCCAGCATTGCCTGGGGCCCAGATACGCAGTATTTT. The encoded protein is CASIAWGPDTQYF.

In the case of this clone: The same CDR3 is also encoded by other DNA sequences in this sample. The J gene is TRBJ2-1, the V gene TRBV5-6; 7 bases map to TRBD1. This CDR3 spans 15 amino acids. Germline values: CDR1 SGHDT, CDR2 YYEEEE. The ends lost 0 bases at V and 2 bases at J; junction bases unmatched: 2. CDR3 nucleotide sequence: TGTGCCAGCAGCTTGGGGGACAGAGCCTACAATGAGCAGTTCTTC. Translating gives CASSLGDRAYNEQFF.